The next 15 T cell receptor beta chains were all read from a single sample in a study of blood T cell repertoires in COVID-19. Sequenced by immunoSEQ multiplex PCR; TCRdb stores in-frame clones only, minus some. The repertoire holds around 500,000 clones, with roughly nine tenths as singletons. The specimen sequenced was PBMCs or T cells enriched from blood (not recorded which). The receptors were sampled from a woman aged 60-70 years who had recovered from COVID-19.

CDR3 in amino acids: CASSDLGGGESGTKNIQYF. The CDR3 DNA reads TGTGCCAGCAGTGATCTAGGCGGGGGCGAGAGTGGGACCAAAAACATTCAGTACTTC. The rearrangement links TRBV6-1 to TRBJ2-4, with D perhaps TRBD2 (7 bases). Germline V gene sequence: CDR1 MNHNS, CDR2 SASEGT. CDR3 size: 19 residues. V was clipped by 3 bases and J by 2 bases, with 23 bases between them.

This chain joins TRBV10-3 and TRBJ2-7, with D maybe TRBD1 (5 bases). Germline CDR1 ENHRY, CDR2 SYGVKD. CDR3 length equals 12 residues. V was pared by 3 bases and J by 3 bases, with 6 bases between. The CDR3: CAISDDSYEQYV. In nucleotides, the CDR3 is TGTGCCATCAGTGACGACAGCTACGAGCAGTACGTC.

The chain carries TRBV9 and TRBJ1-1; no reliable D call. The CDR3 has 13 residues. The germline V gene encodes CDR1 SGDLS and CDR2 YYNGEE. Trimming shortened V by 4 bases and J by 1 base, and 8 bases separated the two germline ends. The CDR3 region has the DNA TGTGCCAGCAGCTTCAGTGGGAACACTGAAGCTTTCTTT. This encodes CASSFSGNTEAFF.

This clone was picked up one time. The CDR3: CASSHGQGTEAFF. The DNA of the CDR3 is TGCGCCAGCAGCCACGGACAGGGCACTGAAGCTTTCTTT. The gene calls are TRBV4-1 and TRBJ1-1, with 8 bases fitting TRBD1. With V trimmed by 3 bases and J by 4 bases, 1 base remained unmatched. CDR1 is MGHRA, CDR2 YSYEKL, per germline. The CDR3 is made up of 13 amino acids.

This sequence joins TRBV5-1 and TRBJ2-2; tentatively, D is TRBD2 (6 bases). Germline V lookup: CDR1 SGHRS, CDR2 YFSETQ. The V end was cut by 3 bases, the J end by 6 bases, with 24 bases between. This CDR3 spans 18 amino acids. DNA for the CDR3: TGCGCCAGCAGCTGGGGACTCCATAGGGAGTGGGGGTCCGGGGAGCTGTTTTTT. Its protein is CASSWGLHREWGSGELFF.

This clone was seen a single time. The DNA of the CDR3 is TGTGCCACCAGTGACCTGGACAGGGGGAGTACCGGGGAGCTGTTTTTT. Encoded protein: CATSDLDRGSTGELFF. The V call is TRBV24-1, the J call TRBJ2-2; TRBD1 matches at 10 bases. Germline trimming cut 4 bases from V and 5 bases from J; bases unmatched to any gene: 6. Per the germline V gene, CDR1 is KGHDR and CDR2 is SFDVKD. This CDR3 has 16 residues.

This clone was observed a few times. The rearrangement links TRBV5-4 to TRBJ2-2, with a tentative D call TRBD2 (6 bases). Trimming took off 2 bases at V and 1 base at J, with 12 bases between the two ends. The germline CDR1 and CDR2 sequences are SGHNT and YYREEE (reference sequence). CDR3 length: 16 amino acids. CDR3: CASSLGRGLNTGELFF. DNA for the CDR3: TGTGCCAGCAGCTTAGGGCGGGGCCTGAACACCGGGGAGCTGTTTTTT.

DNA for the CDR3: TGTGCCAGCAGTGTTACAGGGGGCTCACCCCTCCACTTT. This sequence encodes CASSVTGGSPLHF. The chain couples TRBV6-4 to TRBJ1-6, with TRBD1 identical over 9 bases. CDR1 is MRHNA, CDR2 SNTAGT, per germline. The length of the CDR3 is 13 residues. V lost 4 bases, J lost 10 bases, and 2 bases stayed unmatched.

The chain recombines TRBV6-2 or TRBV6-3 with TRBJ1-2; D is perhaps TRBD1 (5 bases). V was pared by 5 bases and J by 6 bases, with 10 bases between. Germline V CDR1 and CDR2: MNHEY, SVGEGT. The CDR3 covers 12 residues. This chain's CDR3 is CASSADRDGYTF. The CDR3 DNA reads as TGTGCCAGCAGTGCCGACAGAGATGGCTACACCTTC.

The chain links TRBV7-2 to TRBJ2-4; 15 bases match TRBD2. The CDR3 loop spans 16 amino acids. Germline values: CDR1 SGHTA, CDR2 FQGNSA. V trimming: 7 bases; J trimming: 7 bases; junction bases outside the gene matches: 8. The CDR3 spells CASTGLAGGPRNIQYF. CDR3 DNA sequence: TGTGCCAGCACCGGACTAGCGGGGGGGCCCCGGAACATTCAGTACTTC. Filled out from reference TRBV7-2 and TRBJ2-4, the complete variable domain reads GAGVSQSPSNKVTEKGKDVELRCDPISGHTALYWYRQSLGQGLEFLIYFQGNSAPDKSGLPSDRFSAERTGGSVSTLTIQRTQQEDSAVYLCASTGLAGGPRNIQYFGAGTRLSVL.

The gene calls are TRBV5-4 and TRBJ1-1; 7 bases line up with TRBD1. The CDR3 consists of 15 residues. CDR1 is SGHNT, CDR2 YYREEE, per germline (reference sequence). The ends lost 4 bases at V and 1 base at J; junction bases unmatched: 7. The CDR3 DNA reads as TGTGCCAGCAGCCCCGCGGCAGGGGGGAACACTGAAGCTTTCTTT. Translation: CASSPAAGGNTEAFF.

V is TRBV6-2 or TRBV6-3 and J is TRBJ1-2; D may be TRBD1 (6 bases). The CDR3 runs to 15 residues. Germline V gene sequence: CDR1 MNHEY, CDR2 SVGEGT. V lost 0 bases and J 0 bases, leaving 8 bases between the germline ends. Written as DNA, the CDR3 is TGTGCCAGCAGTTACTCTCGGACAGCTAACTATGGCTACACCTTC. Translation gives CASSYSRTANYGYTF.

This chain uses TRBV18 with TRBJ2-2; maybe TRBD1 (6 bases). CDR3 length: 16 residues. In germline, CDR1 is KGHSH, CDR2 LQKENI. Trimming removed 5 bases from V and 4 bases from J, with 17 bases in between. The DNA for the CDR3 is TGTGCCAGCTCAAACACCAAGGGGGTCCTCACCGGGGAGCTGTTTTTT. Its translation: CASSNTKGVLTGELFF.

The chain carries TRBV4-2 and TRBJ1-1; tentatively, D is TRBD1 (6 bases). Trimming stripped 5 bases from V and 0 bases from J, with 16 bases between. The germline gives CDR1 LGHNA, CDR2 YNFKEQ. CDR3 length equals 16 residues. The chain's CDR3 is CASSLKTGGMNTEAFF. The CDR3 nucleotides read TGTGCCAGCAGCTTAAAGACGGGGGGCATGAACACTGAAGCTTTCTTT.

V gene TRBV2 combines with J gene TRBJ1-1; possible D gene TRBD1, 6 bases. The CDR3 sequence is 11 residues long. Germline-derived CDR1 and CDR2 are SNHLY and FYNNEI. V shed 3 bases and J shed 9 bases, with 8 bases lying between them. The CDR3 here is CASSEGTKAFF. Here the CDR3 DNA reads TGTGCCAGCAGTGAGGGGACAAAAGCTTTCTTT.